This record covers a single TCR beta chain. This record belongs to a study of control samples from healthy donors and cancer patients. Repertoires were generated with immunoSEQ multiplex PCR, while TCRdb's copy carries only in-frame clones and drops some. In the table there are tens of thousands of clones, 91% of which are singletons. Germline CDR1 PRHDT, CDR2 FYEKMQ (reference sequence). The CDR3 has 17 amino acids. V lost 3 bases and J lost 4, with 19 bases in between. The chain uses TRBV13 and TRBJ2-1; D perhaps matches TRBD2 (5 bases). Material for sequencing was blood. This receptor was obtained from a man aged 30 to 39 in good health. The CDR3 spells CASSLGRGTMGYNEQFF. DNA of the CDR3: TGTGCCAGCAGCTTGGGTCGGGGAACCATGGGATACAATGAGCAGTTCTTC.